This T cell receptor beta chain was documented in a study of blood T cell repertoires in COVID-19. Across the study: Sample material is recorded as cDNA or gDNA derived from T cells, B-cell-depleted T cells, or PBMCs.

Clones were read by immunoSEQ multiplex PCR, and TCRdb kept only the in-frame ones, dropping some. The table includes about 270,000 clones, under 95% detected once. Germline CDR1 reads LGHNA; CDR2 reads YSLEER. Trimming took 1 base from V and 4 from J, leaving 13 bases between them. The CDR3 has 16 amino acids. Cohort assignment relied on participant-reported clinical history. The chain recombines TRBV4-3 with TRBJ1-4, with D perhaps TRBD1 (6 bases). Sequenced material: PBMCs or T cells enriched from blood (not recorded which). The TCR comes from a man between 40 and 49 years old who had been exposed to COVID-19. The DNA for the CDR3 is TGCGCCAGCAGCCAAGGCACAGGGACGGGTAATGAAAAACTGTTTTTT. It is translated as CASSQGTGTGNEKLFF.